The 27 T cell receptor beta chains presented below share a single source sample, sequenced in a study of CD8+CD57+ T cells in acquired aplastic anemia. Genomic DNA, the template, was used for profiling of the TCR beta VDJ and CDR3. One entry per CDR3 protein results from TCRdb running MiXCR on the reads. The table records more than 150,000 distinct CDR3 sequences, 45% to 60% of them present only once. Flow cytometry had shown expanded CD8+CD57+ cells in the patients chosen for sequencing. The sample consisted of sorted CD4+, CD8+, or CD8+CD57+ T cells (not recorded which) from PBMCs. The receptors here all came from a human donor with aplastic anemia.

The chain employs TRBV25-1 and TRBJ2-3; D remains unclear. The CDR3 has 15 residues. CDR1 is MGHDK, CDR2 SYGVNS, per germline. Trimming shortened V by 6 bases and J by 4 bases, and 17 bases separated the two germline ends. CDR3 loop: CASSLLGSLPDTQYF. CDR3 nucleotide sequence: TGTGCCAGCAGCTTGCTGGGGTCCCTCCCAGATACGCAGTATTTT.

The chain links TRBV27 to TRBJ1-3; TRBD1 matches 7 bases. Germline V gene sequence: CDR1 MNHEY, CDR2 SMNVEV (reference sequence). The CDR3 is made up of 17 amino acids. With V trimmed by 4 bases and J by 0 bases, 9 bases remained unmatched. The CDR3 DNA follows: TGTGCCAGCAGTTCCCTCCGACAGGGCTACTCTGGAAACACCATATATTTT. This encodes CASSSLRQGYSGNTIYF.

This clonotype was counted at least ten times. This chain joins TRBV4-1 and TRBJ2-1; TRBD1 aligns across 9 bases. This CDR3 comprises 15 residues. V was clipped by 1 base and J by 3 bases; unmatched bases: 1. The germline gives CDR1 MGHRA, CDR2 YSYEKL. The CDR3 coding sequence is TGCGCCAGCAGCCAAGGGGACAGGGTCTACAATGAGCAGTTCTTC. This gives the protein CASSQGDRVYNEQFF.

V usage is TRBV20-1 and J usage is TRBJ2-3; no clear D gene. This CDR3 is built from 15 residues. V lost 3 bases and J 2 bases, leaving 15 bases between the germline ends. Germline assignment: CDR1 DFQATT and CDR2 SNEGSKA (reference sequence). The CDR3 sequence is CSASRNLGNTDTQYF. In DNA form, the CDR3 reads TGCAGTGCTAGCCGCAACCTAGGAAACACAGATACGCAGTATTTT.

In its sample, this clonotype was seen a few times. J is TRBJ1-1 and V is TRBV2, with D tentatively TRBD1 (5 bases). With 7 bases removed from V and 0 bases from J, the gap between germline ends came to 15 bases. The CDR3 has 15 amino acids. CDR1 and CDR2 (germline): SNHLY, FYNNEI. The CDR3 is CASTPKQGLNTEAFF. The CDR3 DNA is TGTGCCAGCACCCCGAAGCAGGGATTGAACACTGAAGCTTTCTTT.

Turning to this clonotype: Just one base apart from a much larger clone, this may be a read error. V is TRBV3-1 and J is TRBJ1-1, with a weak D call TRBD1 (5 bases). The CDR3 totals 14 residues. CDR1 is LGHDT and CDR2 is YNNKEL in the germline V gene (reference sequence). The DNA for the CDR3 is TGTGCCAGCAGCCTCGGACACATGAAGACTGAAGCTTTCTTT. Encoded protein: CASSLGHMKTEAFF. Together with reference TRBV3-1 and TRBJ1-1, the CDR3 gives the full variable domain: DTAVSQTPKYLVTQMGNDKSIKCEQNLGHDTMYWYKQDSKKFLKIMFSYNNKELIINETVPNRFSPKSPDKAHLNLHINSLELGDSAVYFCASSLGHMKTEAFFGQGTRLTVV.

The chain recombines TRBV4-3 with TRBJ2-7; either TRBD1 or TRBD2 may supply D (5 bases each). V shed 0 bases and J shed 2 bases, with 14 bases lying between them. Germline V gene data show CDR1 as LGHNA and CDR2 as YSLEER. The CDR3 contains 16 residues. The CDR3 loop reads CASSQDLGGSPYEQYF. The CDR3 nucleotides read TGCGCCAGCAGCCAAGATCTTGGGGGTTCTCCCTACGAGCAGTACTTC.

The V gene is TRBV11-2, the J gene TRBJ2-7, with TRBD2 matching over 13 bases. The CDR3 length is 17 residues. The ends lost 5 bases at V and 2 bases at J; junction bases unmatched: 9. Germline CDR1 reads SGHAT; CDR2 reads FQNNGV. The CDR3 DNA follows: TGTGCCAGCAGCCGCACTAGCGGGGGGGCTACCCCCTACGAGCAGTACTTC. Translating gives CASSRTSGGATPYEQYF.

This clonotype was counted many times. V usage is TRBV10-3 and J usage is TRBJ1-2; no reliable D call. The germline CDR1 and CDR2 sequences are ENHRY and SYGVKD. The length of the CDR3 is 13 residues. Trimming took 0 bases from V and 8 from J, leaving 10 bases between them. The CDR3 bases are TGTGCCATCAGTGAGTCTGGACGCGACGGCTACACCTTC. This encodes CAISESGRDGYTF.

This clonotype was picked up many times. This chain joins TRBV6-1 and TRBJ2-7; 10 bases are shared with TRBD1. The germline V gene encodes CDR1 MNHNS and CDR2 SASEGT. This CDR3 contains 14 residues. V lost 4 bases and J lost 8; bases outside the gene matches: 8. CDR3 amino acids: CASSAPGQGNQQYF. CDR3 bases: TGTGCCAGCAGTGCCCCGGGACAGGGGAACCAGCAGTACTTC.

The V call is TRBV25-1, the J call TRBJ2-3; D is possibly TRBD2 (6 bases). Germline values: CDR1 MGHDK, CDR2 SYGVNS. V dropped 5 bases and J dropped 2 bases, with 20 bases sitting between them. CDR3 size: 17 residues. CDR3 DNA: TGTGCCAGCAGTTTATCGACTACTAGCCTGGACACAGATACGCAGTATTTT. Translation gives CASSLSTTSLDTDTQYF. Complete variable domain (other parts from reference TRBV25-1 and TRBJ2-3): EADIYQTPRYLVIGTGKKITLECSQTMGHDKMYWYQQDPGMELHLIHYSYGVNSTEKGDLSSESTVSRIRTEHFPLTLESARPSHTSQYLCASSLSTTSLDTDTQYFGPGTRLTVL.

This clonotype was recorded many times. V and J are TRBV27 and TRBJ1-1, with D hard to call. The CDR3 extends over 13 amino acids. In germline, CDR1 is MNHEY, CDR2 SMNVEV (reference sequence). V gave up 2 bases and J gave up 2 bases, with 6 bases separating them. The CDR3 DNA is TGTGCCAGCAGTTTACAGAGAAACACTGAAGCTTTCTTT. Its translation: CASSLQRNTEAFF.

The sample holds one count of this clonotype. In this CDR3 the conserved last residue, phenylalanine or tryptophan, is missing, so a read error is likely. The limits of the CDR3 on the DNA are not certain, so only TCRdb's listed CDR3 is given. CDR3 sequence: CASRGTSANT. The chain has TRBV2 and TRBJ2-6; the DNA was not compared with TRBD1, the D call given in the table. The CDR3 length is 10 residues, termini included. Germline V gives CDR1 SNHLY, CDR2 FYNNEI.

As for this clonotype: The CDR3 ends on some other residue instead of the conserved phenylalanine or tryptophan, so this is likely a read error. This chain uses TRBV29-1 with TRBJ1-2; 8 bases agree with TRBD1. CDR1 is SQVTM, CDR2 ANQGSEA, per germline. V lost 6 bases, J lost 3 bases, and 9 bases stayed unmatched. The CDR3 loop spans 14 amino acids. DNA of the CDR3: TGCAGCGTGGAGACCAGGGGGCTGGACTATGGCTACACCCTC. Translated, it gives CSVETRGLDYGYTL.

As regards this clonotype: Likely a read error: the CDR3 ends without its conserved phenylalanine or tryptophan. The chain recombines TRBV10-3 with TRBJ1-5, with D tentatively TRBD1 (5 bases). Looked up from germline, CDR1 is ENHRY and CDR2 is SYGVKD. The CDR3 is made up of 15 amino acids. V lost 0 bases and J 3 bases, leaving 9 bases between the germline ends. The CDR3 DNA reads TGTGCCATCAGTGAGTCAGCAGGGTTCAATCAGCCCCAGCATTGT. It translates to CAISESAGFNQPQHC.

This chain uses TRBV20-1 with TRBJ2-7, with D perhaps matching TRBD1 (5 bases). Germline-derived CDR1 and CDR2 are DFQATT and SNEGSKA (reference sequence). This CDR3 comprises 14 residues. Trimming pared 0 bases from V and 1 base from J, leaving 10 bases between. In DNA, the CDR3 is TGCAGTGCTAGAGATTCAGGGCCTTCCTACGAGCAGTACTTC. Translation gives CSARDSGPSYEQYF.

The chain carries TRBV7-2 and TRBJ2-1, with 8 bases fitting TRBD1. The V and J ends lost 3 bases and 7 bases, in that order; junction bases with no gene match: 2. This CDR3 comprises 13 residues. Germline lookup yields CDR1 SGHTA and CDR2 FQGNSA. CDR3 residues: CASSFRGQNEQFF. As DNA, the CDR3 is TGTGCCAGCAGCTTCAGGGGGCAAAATGAGCAGTTCTTC.

This clonotype was counted a few times. This rearrangement joins TRBV28 to TRBJ2-6; the D is unclear. CDR1 and CDR2 from the germline V gene are MDHEN and SYDVKM. The CDR3 loop spans 14 amino acids. V was trimmed by 5 bases and J by 0 bases, leaving 5 bases between them. The CDR3 DNA is TGTGCCAGCAGTCCACACTCTGGGGCCAACGTCCTGACTTTC. Its translation: CASSPHSGANVLTF.

V gene TRBV20-1 combines with J gene TRBJ1-2, with D possibly matching TRBD1 (5 bases). V lost 3 bases and J lost 4, with 12 bases in between. This CDR3 contains 13 residues. Germline V CDR1 and CDR2: DFQATT, SNEGSKA (reference sequence). In nucleotides, the CDR3 is TGCAGTGCTAGTCTGGGGACCATCTATGGCTACACCTTC. This sequence encodes CSASLGTIYGYTF.

The chain uses TRBV6-1 and TRBJ2-3, with D perhaps TRBD2 (5 bases). Trimming stripped 6 bases from V and 6 bases from J, with 16 bases between. The CDR3 sequence is 14 residues long. CDR1 and CDR2 from the germline V gene are MNHNS and SASEGT. The CDR3, as DNA: TGTGCCAGCAGCCCAACCAGCGGCCCTGATACGCAGTATTTT. Residues: CASSPTSGPDTQYF.

This clonotype was found many times. This chain uses TRBV20-1 with TRBJ2-3, with 11 bases aligning to TRBD2. CDR3 length equals 16 residues. Losses at the gene ends were 0 bases for V and 4 bases for J; bases not matched to a gene: 6. CDR1 and CDR2 (germline): DFQATT, SNEGSKA (reference sequence). The DNA of the CDR3 is TGCAGTGCTAGAGAGGCTAGCGGGGGGCGGGCAGATACGCAGTATTTT. This gives the protein CSAREASGGRADTQYF.

This chain joins TRBV10-1 and TRBJ1-3; no firm D call. This CDR3 spans 13 amino acids. The germline gives CDR1 WNHNN, CDR2 SYGVQD (reference sequence). Trimming pared 5 bases from V and 7 bases from J, leaving 12 bases between. In DNA, the CDR3 is TGCGCCAGCAGTCCTAACTATGGTAACACCATATATTTT. This translates into CASSPNYGNTIYF.

This clonotype was counted ten times or more. J is TRBJ2-7 and V is TRBV6-1; D unclear. The germline V gene has CDR1 MNHNS and CDR2 SASEGT. V lost 6 bases and J 3 bases, leaving 12 bases between the germline ends. CDR3 length equals 13 residues. DNA of the CDR3: TGTGCCAGCAGCCGAAGTGGTGTCTACGAGCAGTACTTC. Translated: CASSRSGVYEQYF.

Regarding this clonotype: A read error may be the cause here, since a much bigger clone is one base away. This chain joins TRBV5-1 and TRBJ2-2; possibly TRBD1 or TRBD2 for D (5 bases each). This CDR3 region has 15 residues. Germline V lookup: CDR1 SGHRS, CDR2 YFSETQ. The CDR3 is CASSLSGTGTGDLFF. CDR3 in DNA: TGCGCCAGCAGCTTGTCGGGGACCGGCACCGGGGATCTGTTTTTT.

This clonotype was seen repeatedly, ten times or more. V is TRBV11-2 and J is TRBJ2-1; either TRBD1 or TRBD2 may supply D (5 bases each). The CDR3 contains 16 residues. The V gene lost 1 base and the J gene lost 1 base, with 11 bases spanning the gap. The germline gives CDR1 SGHAT, CDR2 FQNNGV. The CDR3 loop is CASSLGGAQSYNEQFF. CDR3 DNA sequence: TGTGCCAGCAGCTTAGGAGGGGCTCAATCCTACAATGAGCAGTTCTTC.

There are many counts of this clonotype. This chain uses TRBV19 with TRBJ2-2; the D call may be TRBD1 or TRBD2 (5 bases each). In germline, CDR1 is LNHDA, CDR2 SQIVND (reference sequence). This CDR3 is 14 amino acids long. Trimming cost V 11 bases and J 1 base, with 14 bases left between them. The CDR3, as DNA: TGTGCCTCTTGGGGGAGACAGAACACCGGGGAGCTGTTTTTT. Amino acids: CASWGRQNTGELFF.

The chain has TRBV25-1 and TRBJ2-1; 7 bases map to TRBD2. CDR3 length: 14 amino acids. The germline V gene encodes CDR1 MGHDK and CDR2 SYGVNS. Trimming cost V 3 bases and J 5 bases; bases outside gene matches: 4. The CDR3 protein is CASSDSGMNNEQFF. The CDR3 nucleotides are TGTGCCAGCAGTGACAGCGGGATGAACAATGAGCAGTTCTTC. The full variable domain, rest sourced from reference TRBV25-1 and TRBJ2-1, is EADIYQTPRYLVIGTGKKITLECSQTMGHDKMYWYQQDPGMELHLIHYSYGVNSTEKGDLSSESTVSRIRTEHFPLTLESARPSHTSQYLCASSDSGMNNEQFFGPGTRLTVL.